Listed here are 20 T cell receptor beta chains from one sample, sequenced in a study of cytomegalovirus exposure and HLA in healthy donors. Method: immunoSEQ multiplex PCR; TCRdb's copy keeps in-frame clones and lacks some. The data show approximately 82,000 clones, 85% to 95% seen once. The material sequenced was PBMCs. These receptor sequences come from a woman aged 18-35 years in good health and CMV-seronegative.

The chain uses TRBV28 and TRBJ1-4; D unresolved. Deletions cut 6 bases from V and 4 bases from J, with 6 bases between. Germline values: CDR1 MDHEN, CDR2 SYDVKM. The CDR3 has 12 amino acids. The CDR3, as DNA: TGTGCCAGCAGCCTCTTTAATGAAAAACTGTTTTTT. Protein product: CASSLFNEKLFF.

CDR3 DNA sequence: TGTGCCAGCAGTTCGGGACAAAAGTTCTTC. Translating it yields CASSSGQKFF. V gene TRBV28 combines with J gene TRBJ2-1; D perhaps matches TRBD1 (6 bases). Trimming pared 4 bases from V and 14 bases from J, leaving 9 bases between. The CDR3 loop spans 10 amino acids. Germline values: CDR1 MDHEN, CDR2 SYDVKM.

This clone occurred once. The V gene is TRBV15, the J gene TRBJ2-2; D is possibly TRBD2 (5 bases). The CDR3 length is 15 residues. Germline loops: CDR1 LNHNV, CDR2 YYDKDF (reference sequence). V gave up 3 bases and J gave up 1 base, with 9 bases separating them. CDR3 in DNA: TGTGCCACCAGCAGCTACAGCGGGAACACCGGGGAGCTGTTTTTT. This codes for CATSSYSGNTGELFF.

The chain combines TRBV4-3 with TRBJ2-2; tentatively, D is TRBD1 (5 bases). The CDR3 is made up of 17 amino acids. The V gene's germline CDR1 is LGHNA and CDR2 YSLEER. V lost 3 bases, J lost 2 bases, and 16 bases lay in between. CDR3 DNA sequence: TGCGCCAGCAGCCAGGGGCCCAGCCTCTCCAACACCGGGGAGCTGTTTTTT. It is translated as CASSQGPSLSNTGELFF.

This chain connects TRBV28 to TRBJ2-2; D gene unclear. Germline CDR1 is MDHEN and CDR2 is SYDVKM. This CDR3 comprises 12 residues. V was trimmed by 5 bases and J by 1 base, leaving 2 bases between them. CDR3 in amino acids: CASSRNTGELFF. CDR3 bases: TGTGCCAGCAGTCGGAACACCGGGGAGCTGTTTTTT.

The chain recombines TRBV11-2 with TRBJ1-4; 7 nucleotides align to TRBD1. The V gene end was trimmed by 5 bases and the J gene end by 5 bases; junction bases not matched to a gene: 8. The CDR3 loop spans 15 amino acids. Germline lookup yields CDR1 SGHAT and CDR2 FQNNGV. The CDR3 protein is CASSPVDRVNEKLFF. As DNA, the CDR3 is TGTGCCAGCAGCCCAGTAGACAGGGTGAATGAAAAACTGTTTTTT.

The rearrangement joins TRBV2 to TRBJ1-1, with 11 bases lining up with TRBD1. CDR3 length equals 14 residues. The trim removed 6 bases at V and 4 bases at J, leaving 4 bases unmatched. The germline gives CDR1 SNHLY, CDR2 FYNNEI. The CDR3 spells CASSEGTGGTEAFF. CDR3 nucleotide sequence: TGTGCCAGCAGCGAGGGGACAGGGGGCACTGAAGCTTTCTTT.

The chain combines TRBV7-2 with TRBJ1-1, with D possibly matching TRBD1 (6 bases). The V gene's germline CDR1 is SGHTA and CDR2 FQGNSA. V was cut by 5 bases and J by 10 bases, with 14 bases left in between. CDR3 length: 12 amino acids. The CDR3 sequence is CASSVTGLAAFF. The DNA of the CDR3 is TGTGCCAGCAGCGTGACAGGTTTGGCAGCTTTCTTT.

The J gene is TRBJ2-3, the V gene TRBV5-1, with 8 bases fitting TRBD1. Germline CDR1 and CDR2: SGHRS and YFSETQ. Unmatched junction bases numbered 6, after V lost 4 bases and J lost 2 bases. There are 15 residues in the CDR3. CDR3 residues: CASSSDRGDTDTQYF. CDR3 nucleotide sequence: TGCGCCAGCAGCAGTGACAGGGGAGACACAGATACGCAGTATTTT.

The genes are TRBV5-6 and TRBJ2-7; D gene uncertain. The CDR3 spans 12 residues. The V gene's germline CDR1 is SGHDT and CDR2 YYEEEE. The V end lost 2 bases, the J end lost 7 bases, and 10 bases lay between the germline ends. CDR3 coding DNA: TGTGCCAGCAGCTTTAGCCGATTTGAGCAGTACTTC. Amino acids: CASSFSRFEQYF. The full variable domain, with the rest looked up from reference TRBV5-6 and TRBJ2-7, is DAGVTQSPTHLIKTRGQQVTLRCSPKSGHDTVSWYQQALGQGPQFIFQYYEEEERQRGNFPDRFSGHQFPNYSSELNVNALLLGDSALYLCASSFSRFEQYFGPGTRLTVT.

The chain is built from TRBV7-2 and TRBJ1-2; the D gene is possibly TRBD1 (6 bases). Germline V gene sequence: CDR1 SGHTA, CDR2 FQGNSA. This CDR3 is 15 amino acids long. Trimming left V 2 bases short and J 4 bases short, with 14 bases between. CDR3: CASSLYVGQIYGYTF. DNA of the CDR3: TGTGCCAGCAGCTTATATGTCGGACAGATCTATGGCTACACCTTC.

V gene TRBV2 combines with J gene TRBJ2-1; 9 bases align to TRBD1. CDR3 length: 14 amino acids. The V gene end was trimmed by 7 bases and the J gene end by 9 bases; junction bases not matched to a gene: 10. Germline values: CDR1 SNHLY, CDR2 FYNNEI. The CDR3 loop reads CASNRDRDNGEQFF. CDR3 DNA: TGTGCCAGCAACCGGGACAGGGATAACGGTGAGCAGTTCTTC.

The V call is TRBV28, the J call TRBJ1-5; perhaps TRBD1 as D (5 bases). Trimming took 6 bases from V and 0 from J, leaving 12 bases between them. CDR3 length equals 15 residues. Per the germline V gene, CDR1 is MDHEN and CDR2 is SYDVKM. CDR3 region: CASSPGQISNQPQHF. DNA of the CDR3: TGTGCCAGCAGCCCAGGACAAATTAGCAATCAGCCCCAGCATTTT.

The rearrangement joins TRBV4-3 to TRBJ2-5; a weak D match, TRBD2 (5 bases). CDR1 is LGHNA and CDR2 is YSLEER in the germline V gene. Between the trimmed V and J ends, which lost 3 bases and 5 bases, there was a span of 19 bases. The CDR3 contains 16 residues. Here the CDR3 DNA reads TGCGCCAGCAGCCAGGCCTCGGGTCGCGGCGGGGAGACCCAGTACTTC. Its translation: CASSQASGRGGETQYF.

The V and J genes are TRBV5-1 and TRBJ2-3, with a weak D call TRBD2 (6 bases). V shed 0 bases and J shed 6 bases, with 14 bases lying between them. The CDR3 is 15 amino acids. CDR1 SGHRS and CDR2 YFSETQ come from the germline V gene. The CDR3 DNA sequence: TGCGCCAGCAGCTTGGTGATCGGGAGCGCGGATACGCAGTATTTT. Residues: CASSLVIGSADTQYF.

The V and J genes are TRBV10-1 and TRBJ2-1; TRBD2 matches 12 bases. The germline V gene encodes CDR1 WNHNN and CDR2 SYGVQD (reference sequence). This CDR3 region has 19 residues. V dropped 4 bases and J dropped 1; count of bases not matched to a gene: 11. CDR3 sequence (DNA): TGCGCCAGCAGTGGGTCTTCTAGCGGGGGGGCCAGGTCCTACAATGAGCAGTTCTTC. This gives the protein CASSGSSSGGARSYNEQFF.

This rearrangement joins TRBV4-1 to TRBJ1-5; perhaps TRBD1 as D (6 bases). The germline V gene encodes CDR1 MGHRA and CDR2 YSYEKL. The ends were cut back, 3 bases at V and 4 bases at J, with 16 bases in the middle. The length of the CDR3 is 16 residues. The CDR3 nucleotides are TGCGCCAGCAGCCACCCGGCCCGGGACATTAATCAGCCCCAGCATTTT. Encoded protein: CASSHPARDINQPQHF.

The chain recombines TRBV6-1 with TRBJ1-2; 9 bases line up with TRBD1. Per the germline V gene, CDR1 is MNHNS and CDR2 is SASEGT. CDR3 length: 15 residues. J was trimmed by 4 bases and V by 7 bases; bases with no gene match: 10. CDR3 sequence: CASNNRGRNGYGYTF. The CDR3 DNA reads as TGTGCCAGCAACAACAGGGGGCGGAATGGCTATGGCTACACCTTC.

The chain uses TRBV7-9 and TRBJ1-5; perhaps TRBD1 as D (5 bases). This CDR3 comprises 14 residues. The V and J ends lost 5 bases and 3 bases respectively, with 11 bases between them. The germline CDR1 and CDR2 sequences are SEHNR and FQNEAQ (reference sequence). Here the CDR3 DNA reads TGTGCCAGCAGCCCCCGGGACTTCAATCAGCCCCAGCATTTT. Translated: CASSPRDFNQPQHF.

V and J are TRBV19 and TRBJ1-3, with TRBD1 matching over 7 bases. The CDR3 is 16 amino acids. J gave up 2 bases and V 6 bases, and 10 bases lay outside the gene matches. The germline V gene has CDR1 LNHDA and CDR2 SQIVND (reference sequence). The CDR3 region has the DNA TGTGCCAGTAGCACCGCCAGGGGGGACCCTGGAAACACCATATATTTT. It yields the protein CASSTARGDPGNTIYF.